This T cell receptor beta chain was found in a study of T cells after yellow fever vaccination. V was trimmed by 3 bases and J by 4 bases, leaving 7 bases between them. This CDR3 is built from 13 residues. Germline V gene data show CDR1 as LNHDA and CDR2 as SQIVND (reference sequence). Study-wide points: Contamination by abundant bulk-population clonotypes could be present in FACS-sorted repertoires. Post-booster repertoires again held most primary-vaccination clones (just under 97% CD4, roughly 89% CD8). A small share of clonotypes appeared in both CD4 and CD8 compartments.

This clonotype was observed a few times. Its antigen is still unknown. Via MiXCR, TCRdb re-called the 5' RACE reads, giving one row per CDR3 protein. In the table there are 180,000 or so distinct CDR3 sequences, approximately 9.9% of which are singletons. The TCR comes from a young man who received the YFV17D yellow fever vaccine. The J gene is TRBJ2-1, the V gene TRBV19; D uncertain. The sequences come from CD8+ T cells sorted from PBMCs, collected 15 days after the yellow fever booster vaccination. CDR3 sequence: CASSMSRYNEQFF. DNA for the CDR3: TGTGCCAGTAGTATGTCTAGGTACAATGAGCAGTTCTTC.